The source of this T cell receptor beta chain is a study of molecular identifiers for immune sequencing clone quantification. With listed TCR primers and previously described methods, bulk TCR libraries were prepared. A single record per CDR3 protein comes from TCRdb applying MiXCR to the PCR reads. The profile shows about 640,000 distinct CDR3 sequences, roughly 21% of them singletons. This clonotype has at least ten counts. Its target is not known. Trimming left V 8 bases short and J 0 bases short, with 8 bases between. In germline, CDR1 is SGHDN, CDR2 FVKESK. The CDR3 runs 12 residues. Study observations and caveats: Roughly 950,000 naive cells reportedly did not prevent detection of spiked Jurkat TCR RNA from one cell.

The specimen sequenced was naive CD8+ T cells from blood, with Jurkat cell RNA spiked in. Subset of the sample: FACS-sorted CD8+CD4-CCR7+CD45RA+ naive T cells. The genes are TRBV14 and TRBJ2-7, with D uncertain. The clonotype comes from a human donor in good health. Some libraries in this study had Jurkat cell RNA spiked in. The chain's CDR3 is CASGETSYEQYF. DNA for the CDR3: TGTGCCAGCGGCGAGACCTCCTACGAGCAGTACTTC.